The clone carrying this T cell receptor beta chain was observed a handful of times. This specimen belongs to a study of blood T cell repertoires in COVID-19. Unmatched junction bases numbered 10, after V lost 1 base and J lost 2 bases. Germline assignment: CDR1 SGHAT and CDR2 FQNNGV. The CDR3 length is 17 residues. The protocol was immunoSEQ multiplex PCR, while the TCRdb copy is restricted to in-frame clones and leaves out a portion. Among about 200,000 clones listed, roughly 78% were seen once. The rearrangement links TRBV11-2 to TRBJ1-2; TRBD1 aligns across 7 bases. The sequenced sample was peripheral blood. This TCR was sampled from a woman in her 40s with acute or convalescent COVID-19. In nucleotides, the CDR3 is TGTGCCAGCAGCTTAGTATCCACAGGGGTCCGGAACTATGGCTACACCTTC. Its translation is CASSLVSTGVRNYGYTF.